This T cell receptor beta chain was recovered during a study of cytomegalovirus exposure and HLA in healthy donors. The V segment lost 4 bases and the J segment 1 base; nucleotides outside the gene matches: 11. Germline V gene data show CDR1 as SQVTM and CDR2 as ANQGSEA. This CDR3 region has 16 residues. Sequenced by immunoSEQ multiplex PCR; TCRdb stores in-frame clones only, minus some. The sample carries tens of thousands of clones, roughly 90% recorded once. The material sequenced was PBMCs. This sequence was found in a man between 18 and 29 years old in good health and CMV-seronegative. The chain couples TRBV29-1 to TRBJ2-3; 7 bases match TRBD1. CDR3 nucleotides: TGCAGCGTTGCGCAGGGGGTTTTTGCGGGCACAGATACGCAGTATTTT. Its protein is CSVAQGVFAGTDTQYF.